These 30 T cell receptor beta chains came from one sample sequenced in a study of blood T cell repertoires in COVID-19. Measured with immunoSEQ multiplex PCR; TCRdb has only the in-frame clones, and not every one. Altogether around 60,000 clones are present, more than 70% being singletons, with the ten largest covering more than 15%. What was sequenced was peripheral blood. These receptors were taken from a man in his 60s with COVID-19, enrolled during active disease.

The V and J genes are TRBV4-1 and TRBJ1-1; D gene unclear. The V gene's germline CDR1 is MGHRA and CDR2 YSYEKL. The V end was cut by 2 bases, the J end by 1 base, with 5 bases between. This CDR3 has 13 residues. CDR3 in DNA: TGCGCCAGCAGCCAACAACAGAACACTGAAGCTTTCTTT. It is translated as CASSQQQNTEAFF.

V usage is TRBV27 and J usage is TRBJ1-6, with a tentative D call TRBD1 (5 bases). V was clipped by 4 bases and J by 7 bases, with 11 bases between them. The CDR3 loop spans 14 amino acids. Germline-derived CDR1 and CDR2 are MNHEY and SMNVEV (reference sequence). CDR3 protein: CASSSIRVNSPLHF. The CDR3 DNA follows: TGTGCCAGCAGTTCCATCAGGGTAAATTCACCCCTCCACTTT.

V and J are TRBV19 and TRBJ2-2; 8 nucleotides agree with TRBD1. CDR1 and CDR2 (germline): LNHDA, SQIVND (reference sequence). CDR3 size: 15 residues. Losses at the gene ends were 7 bases for V and 2 bases for J; bases not matched to a gene: 6. The CDR3 reads CASIRTGRNTGELFF. Written as DNA, the CDR3 is TGTGCCAGTATCAGGACAGGGAGAAACACCGGGGAGCTGTTTTTT.

The gene calls are TRBV3-1 (or the pseudogene TRBV3-2) and TRBJ1-5, with a tentative D call TRBD1 (5 bases). V was pared by 3 bases and J by 4 bases, with 16 bases between. This CDR3 region has 16 residues. Per germline, CDR1 LGHDT and CDR2 YNNKEL (reference sequence). The CDR3 DNA sequence: TGTGCCAGCAGCCAGTGGAGCAGGGTAGGGAATCAGCCCCAGCATTTT. It yields the protein CASSQWSRVGNQPQHF.

The chain uses TRBV9 and TRBJ2-2, with 8 bases matching TRBD2. The germline V gene encodes CDR1 SGDLS and CDR2 YYNGEE. V shed 0 bases, J shed 6 bases, and the junction held 7 bases outside the gene matches. The CDR3 is 16 residues long. Written as DNA, the CDR3 is TGTGCCAGCAGCGTAGATCCGGGACTAGTCGCCGGGGAGCTGTTTTTT. As protein: CASSVDPGLVAGELFF.

This sequence joins TRBV18 and TRBJ1-3; D not resolved. The V gene's germline CDR1 is KGHSH and CDR2 LQKENI. Trimming stripped 2 bases from V and 0 bases from J, with 8 bases between. The CDR3 spans 15 residues. CDR3 residues: CASSPGQISGNTIYF. The CDR3 DNA reads TGTGCCAGCTCACCAGGGCAGATCTCTGGAAACACCATATATTTT.

This sequence joins TRBV21-1 and TRBJ2-7; TRBD2 is taken as the D call from the table, unchecked against the DNA. TRBV21-1 counts as a pseudogene. The CDR3 spans 16 residues. Here the CDR3 DNA reads TGTGCCAGCACCAATTTAGCGGGGATACTTTCCTACGAGCAGTACTTC. Translation: CASTNLAGILSYEQYF.

The chain is built from TRBV3-1 (or the pseudogene TRBV3-2) and TRBJ1-1; D not resolved. This CDR3 has 15 residues. CDR1 is LGHDT and CDR2 is YNNKEL in the germline V gene (reference sequence). V lost 0 bases and J 0 bases, leaving 8 bases between the germline ends. The CDR3 loop reads CASSQDAGMNTEAFF. In DNA form, the CDR3 reads TGTGCCAGCAGCCAAGATGCGGGCATGAACACTGAAGCTTTCTTT.

This chain connects TRBV19 to TRBJ1-4; possible D gene TRBD1, 5 bases. This CDR3 has 15 residues. Trimming left V 5 bases short and J 3 bases short, with 13 bases between. The germline V gene encodes CDR1 LNHDA and CDR2 SQIVND (reference sequence). In DNA form, the CDR3 reads TGTGCCAGTAGTGTTAGACAGCGCTCTAATGAAAAACTGTTTTTT. It is translated as CASSVRQRSNEKLFF.

The chain uses TRBV5-1 and TRBJ2-7; 8 bases align to TRBD1. The V gene's germline CDR1 is SGHRS and CDR2 YFSETQ. V trimming: 4 bases; J trimming: 5 bases; junction bases outside the gene matches: 8. The CDR3 loop spans 14 amino acids. CDR3 in amino acids: CASSGGQDLDEQYF. In DNA, the CDR3 is TGCGCCAGCAGCGGGGGACAGGATTTGGACGAGCAGTACTTC. The full variable domain, rest sourced from reference TRBV5-1 and TRBJ2-7, is KAGVTQTPRYLIKTRGQQVTLSCSPISGHRSVSWYQQTPGQGLQFLFEYFSETQRNKGNFPGRFSGRQFSNSRSEMNVSTLELGDSALYLCASSGGQDLDEQYFGPGTRLTVT.

CDR3 protein: CAWLTVSYEQYF. In nucleotides, the CDR3 is TGTGCCTGGCTGACAGTTTCCTACGAGCAGTACTTC. V is TRBV30 and J is TRBJ2-7, with D possibly TRBD1 on 5 matching bases. Germline-derived CDR1 and CDR2 are GTSNPN and SVGIG (reference sequence). V lost 5 bases and J lost 1, with 9 bases in between. The CDR3 length is 12 residues.

This clone was detected once. The chain has TRBV6-5 and TRBJ1-2; D is uncertain. The V end lost 1 base, the J end lost 8 bases, and 17 bases lay between the germline ends. From germline, CDR1 is MNHEY and CDR2 SVGAGI. The CDR3 length is 15 residues. Written as DNA, the CDR3 is TGTGCCAGCAGTTACTTTGGACTCCTAAGGTGGGGCTACACCTTC. Its protein product is CASSYFGLLRWGYTF.

The chain has TRBV18 and TRBJ2-7; D gene uncertain. Trimming shortened V by 3 bases and J by 1 base, and 10 bases separated the two germline ends. The CDR3 loop spans 14 amino acids. Germline V lookup: CDR1 KGHSH, CDR2 LQKENI. The CDR3 DNA sequence: TGTGCCAGCTCACCTCCGAACTTATCCTACGAGCAGTACTTC. Translating gives CASSPPNLSYEQYF.

The chain joins TRBV6-5 to TRBJ2-5, with a tentative D call TRBD2 (5 bases). Germline CDR1 reads MNHEY; CDR2 reads SVGAGI. V dropped 6 bases and J dropped 5 bases, with 13 bases sitting between them. There are 13 residues in the CDR3. CDR3 DNA: TGTGCCAGCAGGGGTCGGGGTAGGGAGACCCAGTACTTC. This translates into CASRGRGRETQYF.

This clone showed up just a few times. V is TRBV7-9 and J is TRBJ1-2; a possible D gene is TRBD1 (6 bases). The V gene's germline CDR1 is SEHNR and CDR2 FQNEAQ (reference sequence). CDR3 size: 14 residues. V was cut by 8 bases and J by 4 bases, with 17 bases left in between. Here the CDR3 DNA reads TGTGCCAGCTTCGATCAGGGGCAGGCCTATGGCTACACCTTC. Its protein is CASFDQGQAYGYTF.

The V and J genes are TRBV6-5 and TRBJ2-1, with 10 bases fitting TRBD2. V trimming: 5 bases; J trimming: 3 bases; junction bases outside the gene matches: 1. The CDR3 loop spans 14 amino acids. Per germline, CDR1 MNHEY and CDR2 SVGAGI. The CDR3 spells CASSPSGSYNEQFF. The DNA for the CDR3 is TGTGCCAGCAGTCCTAGCGGGAGCTACAATGAGCAGTTCTTC.

This sequence joins TRBV6-5 and TRBJ1-5, with a weak D call TRBD1 (5 bases). From germline, CDR1 is MNHEY and CDR2 SVGAGI. With 5 bases removed from V and 1 base from J, the gap between germline ends came to 9 bases. CDR3 length: 14 amino acids. The CDR3 protein is CASSRGLSNQPQHF. For the CDR3, the DNA is TGTGCCAGCAGTCGGGGACTGAGCAATCAGCCCCAGCATTTT.

This clone is judged medium-sized. The chain recombines TRBV14 with TRBJ1-4, with 7 nucleotides matching TRBD1. This CDR3 spans 15 amino acids. V lost 0 bases and J lost 8; bases outside the gene matches: 6. Germline values: CDR1 SGHDN, CDR2 FVKESK. Here the CDR3 DNA reads TGTGCCAGCAGCCAAGAGACAGGGAGATCGGAAAAACTGTTTTTT. This codes for CASSQETGRSEKLFF.

The chain couples TRBV25-1 to TRBJ1-2, with TRBD1 identical over 8 bases. Germline trimming cut 3 bases from V and 8 bases from J; bases unmatched to any gene: 5. Per germline, CDR1 MGHDK and CDR2 SYGVNS. CDR3 length: 13 residues. CDR3 residues: CASSDQGAGGYTF. In nucleotides, the CDR3 is TGTGCCAGCAGTGACCAGGGGGCAGGGGGCTACACCTTC.

The V and J genes are TRBV7-9 and TRBJ2-7; TRBD2 matches at 7 bases. Losses at the gene ends were 1 base for V and 5 bases for J; bases not matched to a gene: 8. The CDR3 totals 15 residues. In germline, CDR1 is SEHNR, CDR2 FQNEAQ (reference sequence). As DNA, the CDR3 is TGTGCCAGCAGCTTAGGGCGGGAGTATCGGAACGAGCAGTACTTC. It specifies CASSLGREYRNEQYF.

The chain is built from TRBV5-1 and TRBJ2-3, with 7 bases matching TRBD1. CDR1 and CDR2 (germline): SGHRS, YFSETQ. Trimming removed 4 bases from V and 2 bases from J; junction bases left unmatched: 7. The CDR3 totals 15 residues. The CDR3 reads CASSPGQPNTDTQYF. The CDR3 DNA is TGCGCCAGCAGCCCGGGACAGCCCAACACAGATACGCAGTATTTT.

The chain employs TRBV29-1 and TRBJ2-2; D might be TRBD2 (5 bases). Per germline, CDR1 SQVTM and CDR2 ANQGSEA. The CDR3 length is 11 residues. The CDR3 DNA follows: TGCTCGGGATCAAACACCGGGGAGCTGTTTTTT. Its protein is CSGSNTGELFF.

This clone came up a few times. The genes are TRBV7-9 and TRBJ1-1, with D hard to call. Germline V gives CDR1 SEHNR, CDR2 FQNEAQ (reference sequence). CDR3 length: 13 residues. V dropped 5 bases and J dropped 1 base, with 8 bases sitting between them. The DNA of the CDR3 is TGTGCCAGCAGCCCCCTCGGGAACACTGAAGCTTTCTTT. Translating it yields CASSPLGNTEAFF.

The chain recombines TRBV6-4 with TRBJ1-2, with TRBD1 as a possible D gene (6 bases). Germline V lookup: CDR1 MRHNA, CDR2 SNTAGT. V shed 5 bases and J shed 6 bases, with 16 bases lying between them. This CDR3 contains 14 residues. The CDR3, as DNA: TGTGCCAGCAGTCCACAGGGAGGGCCGGATGGCTACACCTTC. Translated: CASSPQGGPDGYTF.

This chain uses TRBV4-2 with TRBJ1-2; D gene ambiguous. Between the trimmed V and J ends, which lost 0 bases and 6 bases, there was a span of 17 bases. The germline V gene encodes CDR1 LGHNA and CDR2 YNFKEQ. CDR3 size: 16 residues. The CDR3 sequence is CASSQDRTTWEDGYTF. The CDR3 region has the DNA TGTGCCAGCAGCCAAGACAGGACGACATGGGAGGATGGCTACACCTTC.

The chain has TRBV21-1 and TRBJ1-2; TRBD1 was called by the table and not checked on the DNA. TRBV21-1 is a known pseudogene. This CDR3 comprises 13 residues. This chain's CDR3 is CASSRDRSMGYTF. For the CDR3, the DNA is TGTGCCAGCAGCAGAGACAGGTCTATGGGCTACACCTTC.

V usage is TRBV30 and J usage is TRBJ1-1, with D possibly being TRBD1 (6 bases). The V gene's germline CDR1 is GTSNPN and CDR2 SVGIG (reference sequence). The CDR3 contains 12 residues. Trimming shortened V by 3 bases and J by 1 base, and 6 bases separated the two germline ends. CDR3 amino acids: CAWRGGNTEAFF. The CDR3 DNA sequence: TGTGCCTGGAGAGGGGGGAACACTGAAGCTTTCTTT.

The V call is TRBV2, the J call TRBJ2-4; D not resolved. V was pared by 8 bases and J by 1 base, with 6 bases between. The V gene's germline CDR1 is SNHLY and CDR2 FYNNEI. The CDR3 runs to 12 residues. CDR3 in DNA: TGTGCCAGCTCCCTGGCCAAAAACATTCAGTACTTC. Its translation: CASSLAKNIQYF.

The chain carries TRBV14 and TRBJ2-1; TRBD2 matches 8 bases. V trimming: 7 bases; J trimming: 6 bases; junction bases outside the gene matches: 8. The CDR3 consists of 14 residues. Germline CDR1 SGHDN, CDR2 FVKESK. CDR3 sequence (DNA): TGTGCCAGCAAGACCGGGACTAGTGTCAATGAGCAGTTCTTC. This gives the protein CASKTGTSVNEQFF.

The chain's CDR3 is CASSSDPGLPYEQYF. CDR3 sequence (DNA): TGCGCCAGCAGCTCTGATCCGGGACTACCCTACGAGCAGTACTTC. The gene calls are TRBV5-1 and TRBJ2-7, with 7 bases matching TRBD2. In germline, CDR1 is SGHRS, CDR2 YFSETQ. The CDR3 runs 15 residues. The J segment lost 2 bases and the V segment lost 3 bases, leaving 8 bases of the junction unmatched.